What follows is one TCR beta chain and its context. This specimen belongs to a study of T cell repertoires in cytomegalovirus infection. From the reads, TCRdb called clonotypes with MiXCR, one entry per CDR3 protein. The sample carries more than 150,000 distinct CDR3 sequences, about 20% recorded once. CDR3 length: 16 residues. V lost 5 bases, J lost 0 bases, and 9 bases stayed unmatched. The germline V gene encodes CDR1 SGHVS and CDR2 FNYEAQ. The TCR sequence derives from a human donor in good health (CMV status not recorded). Some clones in this sample may be carry-over from other donors' samples. Sequencing was done on a sample of PBMCs. The chain uses TRBV7-6 and TRBJ1-1, with TRBD1 matching over 7 bases. This chain's CDR3 is CASSQEPGQMNTEAFF. In DNA form, the CDR3 reads TGTGCCAGCAGCCAAGAACCGGGACAGATGAACACTGAAGCTTTCTTT. Drawing the rest from reference TRBV7-6 and TRBJ1-1, the complete variable domain is GAGVSQSPRYKVTKRGQDVALRCDPISGHVSLYWYRQALGQGPEFLTYFNYEAQQDKSGLPNDRFSAERPEGSISTLTIQRTEQRDSAMYRCASSQEPGQMNTEAFFGQGTRLTVV.